The subject of this entry is one T cell receptor (beta chain). Method: immunoSEQ multiplex PCR; TCRdb's copy keeps in-frame clones and lacks some. Of some 500,000 clones in the sample, 85% to 90% were seen once. The CDR3 length is 13 residues. The germline gives CDR1 SNHLY, CDR2 FYNNEI. V dropped 6 bases and J dropped 10 bases, with 16 bases sitting between them. The data were taken from a study of blood T cell repertoires in COVID-19. The rearrangement joins TRBV2 to TRBJ2-1; a possible D gene is TRBD1 (6 bases). The sample comprised peripheral blood. The TCR sequence derives from a woman aged 50 to 60 with COVID-19, enrolled during active disease. The chain's CDR3 is CASRGRTVGEQFF. CDR3 in DNA: TGTGCCAGCAGGGGCCGGACAGTCGGGGAGCAGTTCTTC.